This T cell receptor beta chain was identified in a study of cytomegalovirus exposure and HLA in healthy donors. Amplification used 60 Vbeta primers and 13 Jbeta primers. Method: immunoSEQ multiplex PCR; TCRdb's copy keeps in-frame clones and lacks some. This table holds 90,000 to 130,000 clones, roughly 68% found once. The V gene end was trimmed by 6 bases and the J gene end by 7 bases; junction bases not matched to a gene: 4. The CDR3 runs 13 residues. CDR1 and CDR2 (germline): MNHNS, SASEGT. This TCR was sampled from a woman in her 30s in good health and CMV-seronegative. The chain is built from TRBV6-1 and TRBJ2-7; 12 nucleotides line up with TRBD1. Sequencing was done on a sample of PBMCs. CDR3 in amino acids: CASSRDRGLEQYF. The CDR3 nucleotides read TGTGCCAGCAGCCGGGACAGGGGGCTAGAGCAGTACTTC.